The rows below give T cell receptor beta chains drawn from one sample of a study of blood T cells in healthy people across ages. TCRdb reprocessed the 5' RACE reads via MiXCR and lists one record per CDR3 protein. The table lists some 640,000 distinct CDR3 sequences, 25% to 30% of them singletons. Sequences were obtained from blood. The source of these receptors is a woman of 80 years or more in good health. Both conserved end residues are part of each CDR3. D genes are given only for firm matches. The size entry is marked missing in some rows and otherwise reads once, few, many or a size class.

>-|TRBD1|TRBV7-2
CASSFDRGLFAGELFF
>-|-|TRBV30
CAWSVLDSDTQYF
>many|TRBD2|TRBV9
CASSVRTSGAADTQYF
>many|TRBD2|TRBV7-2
CASSLTRTSGAEQFF
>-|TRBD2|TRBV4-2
CVSSQVLAGEYEQYF
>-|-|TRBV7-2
CASSLEVAGMSYEQYF
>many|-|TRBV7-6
CASSLVGWGEGAYNEQFF
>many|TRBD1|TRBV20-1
CSASNRGQSEKLFF
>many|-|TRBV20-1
CSVLADTYNEQFF
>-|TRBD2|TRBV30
CASRTSGGWGNEQFF
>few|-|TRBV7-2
CASSREGFNNSPLHF
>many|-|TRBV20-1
CSARDLGGTQYF
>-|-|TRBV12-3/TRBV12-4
CASSFSGGRNNSPLHF
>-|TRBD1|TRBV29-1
CSVRQGAHAEAFF
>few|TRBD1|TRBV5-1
CASSLARDRPLGYGYTF
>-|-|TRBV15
CATSRKQKETQYF
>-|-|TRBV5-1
CASSLHGDYGYTF
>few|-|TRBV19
CASSIAGATDTQYF
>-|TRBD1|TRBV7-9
CASSPTGALWGNEQFF
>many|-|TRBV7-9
CASSGVGQYNSPLHF
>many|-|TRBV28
CASSLSRQNIQYF
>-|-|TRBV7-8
CASSSTGSQYF
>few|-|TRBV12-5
CASGQGTKRRGANEKLFF
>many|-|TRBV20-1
CSARTANYGYTF
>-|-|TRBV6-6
CACSYSGLPLHF
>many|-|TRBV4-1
CASSQDLRGAGNYEQYF
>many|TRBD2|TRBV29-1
CSVEWERGGRDEQYF
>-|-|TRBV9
CASSPRSGRAYGYTF
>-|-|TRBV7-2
CASSGRESSSYNEQFF
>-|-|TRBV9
CASSAGFGSGNTIYF
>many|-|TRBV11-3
CASSLGDPGPDTQYF
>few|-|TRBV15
CATSRPRGEGEAFF
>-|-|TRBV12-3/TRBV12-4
CASSFPRGLFSADMQYF
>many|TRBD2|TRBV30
CAWSPKAGGTYEQYF
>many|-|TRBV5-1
CASSLRTAGTDTQYF
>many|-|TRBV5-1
CASSPGAGVQETQYF
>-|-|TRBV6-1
CASSDLPGSYGYTF
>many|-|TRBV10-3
CAISRQLLSYEQYF
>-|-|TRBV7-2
CASSPLGRDYEQYF
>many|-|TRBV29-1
CSVDSYNEQFF
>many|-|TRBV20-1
CSAITGNRQPQHF
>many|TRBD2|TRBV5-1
CASSTSGGDTDTQYF
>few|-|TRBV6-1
CASTDHGRNYGYTF
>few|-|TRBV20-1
CSADRGNTEAFF
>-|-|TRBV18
CASSPAFTGQSTGELFF
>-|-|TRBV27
CASRGQGQGSNQPQHF
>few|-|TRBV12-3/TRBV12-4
CASSLRRGLQETQYF
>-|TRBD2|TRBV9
CASSQSTGRGTDTQYF
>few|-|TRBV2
CASSETQGLSNQPQHF